A selection of T cell receptor beta chains follows, all from one sample in a study of cytotoxic CD8 clonotypes in ibrutinib-treated CLL. TCRdb's table, derived via immunoSEQ multiplex PCR, lists solely in-frame clones and lacks some. Of more than 110,000 clones listed, 75% to 95% are singletons. The specimen was PBMCs, collected after 12 months of ibrutinib treatment. The receptors were sampled from a human donor with chronic lymphocytic leukemia. Each CDR3 is given with its conserved first and last residue. Fields, in order: D gene, clone size, J gene, V gene, CDR3 length, CDR3 DNA, CDR3 protein. D genes are given only for firm matches. The listing skips clone size in some rows; elsewhere it reads once, few, many or a size class.

d_call: TRBD1; clone_size: .; j_call: TRBJ2-2; v_call: TRBV29-1; cdr3_length: 14; cdr3_nt: TGCAGCGTGATCCGGGACAGGAACACCGGGGAGCTGTTTTTT; cdr3_aa: CSVIRDRNTGELFF
d_call: .; clone_size: .; j_call: TRBJ1-5; v_call: TRBV4-1; cdr3_length: 16; cdr3_nt: TGCGCCAGCAGCCAAGAAAGGGCCGAGGGGTATCAGCCCCAGCATTTT; cdr3_aa: CASSQERAEGYQPQHF
d_call: TRBD2; clone_size: .; j_call: TRBJ2-5; v_call: TRBV9; cdr3_length: 17; cdr3_nt: TGTGCCAGCAGCACCGGACTAGCGGGAGAGTTTATAGAGACCCAGTACTTC; cdr3_aa: CASSTGLAGEFIETQYF
d_call: .; clone_size: .; j_call: TRBJ1-3; v_call: TRBV29-1; cdr3_length: 13; cdr3_nt: TGCAGCGTTGACTCAGGTTCTGGAAACACCATATATTTT; cdr3_aa: CSVDSGSGNTIYF
d_call: TRBD1; clone_size: .; j_call: TRBJ1-1; v_call: TRBV28; cdr3_length: 15; cdr3_nt: TGTGCCAGCAGTTCCGGGACAGGGTCGTATGTTGAAGCTTTCTTT; cdr3_aa: CASSSGTGSYVEAFF
d_call: TRBD1; clone_size: .; j_call: TRBJ2-7; v_call: TRBV7-2; cdr3_length: 15; cdr3_nt: TGTGCCAGCAGCTTTAAGGGGACAGGCTCCTACGAGCAGTACTTC; cdr3_aa: CASSFKGTGSYEQYF
d_call: .; clone_size: .; j_call: TRBJ1-5; v_call: TRBV7-2; cdr3_length: 16; cdr3_nt: TGTGCCAGCAGCTTAGCGGGTCTGGGATCGGGTCAGCCCCAGCATTTT; cdr3_aa: CASSLAGLGSGQPQHF
d_call: TRBD2; clone_size: .; j_call: TRBJ2-3; v_call: TRBV28; cdr3_length: 15; cdr3_nt: TGTGCCAGCAGTGGGACTAGCGGGGGCACAGATACGCAGTATTTT; cdr3_aa: CASSGTSGGTDTQYF
d_call: .; clone_size: .; j_call: TRBJ2-7; v_call: TRBV5-6; cdr3_length: 12; cdr3_nt: TGTGCCAGCAGCAAGGACTTTTACGAGCAGTACTTC; cdr3_aa: CASSKDFYEQYF
d_call: .; clone_size: .; j_call: TRBJ1-3; v_call: TRBV7-3; cdr3_length: 17; cdr3_nt: TGTGCCAGCAGCTCTCACCAGGACACGCCAGAGAGAAACACCATATATTTT; cdr3_aa: CASSSHQDTPERNTIYF
d_call: .; clone_size: .; j_call: TRBJ1-5; v_call: TRBV7-2; cdr3_length: 13; cdr3_nt: TGTGCCAGCAGCTTCCGAGACAATCAGCCCCAGCATTTT; cdr3_aa: CASSFRDNQPQHF
d_call: TRBD1; clone_size: .; j_call: TRBJ1-1; v_call: TRBV19; cdr3_length: 20; cdr3_nt: TGTGCCAGTAGTATTCCCGGAACAGGGGCCTGGCAACAGGGGATCACTGAAGCTTTCTTT; cdr3_aa: CASSIPGTGAWQQGITEAFF
d_call: .; clone_size: .; j_call: TRBJ2-2; v_call: TRBV7-3; cdr3_length: 17; cdr3_nt: TGTGCCAGCAGCTTAACGGTCTCTACCGCGAACACCGGGGAGCTGTTTTTT; cdr3_aa: CASSLTVSTANTGELFF
d_call: .; clone_size: .; j_call: TRBJ2-7; v_call: TRBV11-2; cdr3_length: 15; cdr3_nt: TGTGCCAGCAGCTTCGCGGCAGGGCCGACCTACGAGCAGTACTTC; cdr3_aa: CASSFAAGPTYEQYF
d_call: TRBD1; clone_size: few; j_call: TRBJ2-7; v_call: TRBV19; cdr3_length: 14; cdr3_nt: TGTGCCAGTAGTCAGGGGGACACTACCTACGAGCAGTACTTC; cdr3_aa: CASSQGDTTYEQYF
d_call: .; clone_size: .; j_call: TRBJ2-5; v_call: TRBV5-1; cdr3_length: 15; cdr3_nt: TGCGCCAGCAGAGCTATCTTAGCGGAGGGAGAGACCCAGTACTTC; cdr3_aa: CASRAILAEGETQYF
d_call: .; clone_size: once; j_call: TRBJ1-1; v_call: TRBV28; cdr3_length: 14; cdr3_nt: TGTGCCAGCAGTTACAGGGAAACGGATGGTGAAGCTTTCTTT; cdr3_aa: CASSYRETDGEAFF
d_call: .; clone_size: .; j_call: TRBJ1-5; v_call: TRBV7-2; cdr3_length: 16; cdr3_nt: TGTGCCAGCAGCTTAGACGCCGCCTGGGGCCAACAGCCCCAGCATTTT; cdr3_aa: CASSLDAAWGQQPQHF
d_call: .; clone_size: .; j_call: TRBJ2-2; v_call: TRBV19; cdr3_length: 15; cdr3_nt: TGTGCCAGTAGCCCTGGGGCTTCGAACACCGGGGAGCTGTTTTTT; cdr3_aa: CASSPGASNTGELFF
d_call: .; clone_size: .; j_call: TRBJ2-7; v_call: TRBV19; cdr3_length: 15; cdr3_nt: TGTGCCAGTAGTATAAACGCGCGGACGATCTACGAGCAGTACTTC; cdr3_aa: CASSINARTIYEQYF
d_call: .; clone_size: .; j_call: TRBJ1-2; v_call: TRBV27; cdr3_length: 14; cdr3_nt: TGTGCCAGCAGCCCCCAGGTGGGGGGCTATGGCTACACCTTC; cdr3_aa: CASSPQVGGYGYTF
d_call: .; clone_size: .; j_call: TRBJ2-3; v_call: TRBV7-2; cdr3_length: 13; cdr3_nt: TGTGCCAGCAGCGCGGCTAGCGTAGATACGCAGTATTTT; cdr3_aa: CASSAASVDTQYF
d_call: TRBD1; clone_size: .; j_call: TRBJ1-6; v_call: TRBV6-5; cdr3_length: 15; cdr3_nt: TGTGCCAGCAGTTACACTCGGACAGGGAAGTCACCCCTCCACTTT; cdr3_aa: CASSYTRTGKSPLHF
d_call: .; clone_size: .; j_call: TRBJ1-4; v_call: TRBV19; cdr3_length: 14; cdr3_nt: TGTGCCAGTAGCACAGAGGGCTCTAATGAAAAACTGTTTTTT; cdr3_aa: CASSTEGSNEKLFF
d_call: TRBD2; clone_size: few; j_call: TRBJ2-7; v_call: TRBV7-2; cdr3_length: 19; cdr3_nt: TGTGCCAGCAGCTCCTTGCTGACGGGGAGCGGGAGGTTAACCTACGAGCAGTACTTC; cdr3_aa: CASSSLLTGSGRLTYEQYF
d_call: .; clone_size: .; j_call: TRBJ2-7; v_call: TRBV9; cdr3_length: 14; cdr3_nt: TGTGCCAGCAGCCCCCTCGACGGGGCCTACGAGCAGTACTTC; cdr3_aa: CASSPLDGAYEQYF
d_call: TRBD1; clone_size: .; j_call: TRBJ2-7; v_call: TRBV7-8; cdr3_length: 16; cdr3_nt: TGTGCCAGCAGCTTATTTTCCGGGACAGGGAACTACGAGCAGTACTTC; cdr3_aa: CASSLFSGTGNYEQYF
d_call: .; clone_size: .; j_call: TRBJ2-1; v_call: TRBV11-2; cdr3_length: 14; cdr3_nt: TGTGCCAGCAGCTTAGGAGGGAGAAGCGATGAGCAGTTCTTC; cdr3_aa: CASSLGGRSDEQFF
d_call: .; clone_size: .; j_call: TRBJ1-2; v_call: TRBV28; cdr3_length: 15; cdr3_nt: TGTGCCAGCAGTTTCAGGGGCCTCATTAACTATGGCTACACCTTC; cdr3_aa: CASSFRGLINYGYTF
d_call: TRBD2; clone_size: .; j_call: TRBJ2-7; v_call: TRBV5-6; cdr3_length: 16; cdr3_nt: TGTGCCAGCAGCTACCTTTCTAGCGGGAGGGCCTACGAGCAGTACTTC; cdr3_aa: CASSYLSSGRAYEQYF
d_call: .; clone_size: .; j_call: TRBJ2-7; v_call: TRBV27; cdr3_length: 14; cdr3_nt: TGTGCCAGCAGTTTAAGGGGTATTACCTACGAGCAGTACTTC; cdr3_aa: CASSLRGITYEQYF
d_call: .; clone_size: .; j_call: TRBJ2-7; v_call: TRBV5-4; cdr3_length: 18; cdr3_nt: TGTGCCAGCAGCTTCCCGACAGGGCGTAGACCGGGAGTCGACGAGCAGTACTTC; cdr3_aa: CASSFPTGRRPGVDEQYF
d_call: .; clone_size: .; j_call: TRBJ1-2; v_call: TRBV6-5; cdr3_length: 13; cdr3_nt: TGTGCCAGCAGCCGTGGGCAGGTCTATGGCTACACCTTC; cdr3_aa: CASSRGQVYGYTF
d_call: .; clone_size: .; j_call: TRBJ1-2; v_call: TRBV30; cdr3_length: 14; cdr3_nt: TGTGCCTGGAGCCCGGGGGAACTTAACTATGGCTACACCTTC; cdr3_aa: CAWSPGELNYGYTF
d_call: .; clone_size: .; j_call: TRBJ2-1; v_call: TRBV7-2; cdr3_length: 16; cdr3_nt: TGTGCCAGCAGCTTACAGGCGTCGACCGTTAGGGATGAGCAGTTCTTC; cdr3_aa: CASSLQASTVRDEQFF
d_call: .; clone_size: .; j_call: TRBJ1-5; v_call: TRBV19; cdr3_length: 14; cdr3_nt: TGTGCCAGTAGTCTCCCGTTTAGAGGACAGCCCCAGCATTTT; cdr3_aa: CASSLPFRGQPQHF